The present TCR beta chain was sequenced within a study of early T cells in non-severe SARS-CoV-2 infection. Study overall: Chains were unpaired, as sequencing was done on bulk RNA from unsorted whole blood.

Attachment of unique molecular identifiers to individual cDNA molecules was performed. TCRdb redid the calling of the 5' RACE reads with MiXCR, one entry per CDR3 protein. The sample yields 80,000 or so distinct CDR3 sequences, 11% to 15% seen once. This CDR3 region has 16 residues. In germline, CDR1 is SGHAT, CDR2 FQNNGV. V was cut by 0 bases and J by 2 bases, with 14 bases left in between. The receptor was derived from an adult who was a healthcare worker with PCR-confirmed SARS-CoV-2 infection or an uninfected control (not recorded which). Source material: whole blood. J is TRBJ2-7 and V is TRBV11-2; D call uncertain. DNA of the CDR3: TGTGCCAGCAGCTTAGATTCCGAGGCCGGCGCCTACGAGCAGTACTTC. It specifies CASSLDSEAGAYEQYF.